The T cell receptor (beta chain) described here comes from a study of Ad26.COV2.S vaccination and SARS-CoV-2 variants. Treatment specified: about 20 received Ad26.COV2.S at low or high dose, single or two shots; about five received placebo; per-sample allocation not given. Samples came from day 63 after the first vaccine or placebo injection. Clones were sequenced by immunoSEQ multiplex PCR, and TCRdb holds only the in-frame ones, with some missing. This sample has about 470,000 clones, with 90% found just once. The sequences come from peripheral blood, collected in a trial of Ad26.COV2.S vaccine versus placebo. This clonotype was sampled from a person aged 18-60 years who received the Ad26.COV2.S COVID-19 vaccine or a placebo.

The CDR3 DNA is TGTGCCAGCGGAGACACAACTAACTATGGCTACACCTTC. Translated: CASGDTTNYGYTF. This chain connects TRBV28 to TRBJ1-2; D is unresolved. V lost 8 bases to trimming and J lost 0 bases, with 10 bases between them. Germline CDR1 MDHEN, CDR2 SYDVKM. The CDR3 covers 13 residues.